The table lists the clone carrying this T cell receptor beta chain with many counts. Library construction for TCR beta used iRepertoire HTBI primers and Arm-PCR of CDR3 regions. TCRdb independently ran MiXCR on the multiplex PCR reads; one entry per CDR3 protein. The table lists approximately 540,000 distinct CDR3 sequences, 12% of them singletons. The time point: newly diagnosed GD, antithyroid drugs for less than 3 months. Extracted PBMC RNA gave rise to the TCR library. This entry comes from a study of regulatory T cells in long-lasting Graves disease. Trimming at V came to 5 bases and at J to 6 bases, leaving 7 bases not matched to a gene. The CDR3 consists of 12 residues. Germline V gene sequence: CDR1 SQVTM, CDR2 ANQGSEA. These same data were also listed under a study on T cells in Graves' hyperthyroidism and ophthalmopathy.

The chain employs TRBV29-1 and TRBJ2-7; 7 bases match TRBD1. The sequence was collected from a woman under 40 with Graves disease. Specimen: peripheral blood mononuclear cells (PBMCs), collected at new diagnosis, from a patient treated with antithyroid drugs. CDR3 nucleotides: TGCAGCGTTAGACAGGGAATCGGCGAGCAGTACTTC. Its protein is CSVRQGIGEQYF.